These T cell receptor beta chains were read from a single sample in a study of T-cell reconstitution after alpha-beta-depleted transplantation in children. TCRdb itself ran the PCR reads through MiXCR, one entry per CDR3 protein. The sample lists hundreds of thousands of distinct CDR3 sequences; less than 15% were seen once. Sequenced material: PBMCs, taken before TCRalphabeta/CD19-depleted stem cell transplant. The receptors come from a girl aged 2-10 years with congenital amegakaryocytic thrombocytopenia, due to receive a stem cell transplant. The CDR3 runs from the conserved cysteine through the conserved F or W. The order of the fields is D gene, V gene, J gene, clone size, CDR3 protein, CDR3 DNA. D genes are given only for firm matches. A clone size is listed for some rows: how often the clone was seen (once, few, many), or a class if it is expanded.

.	TRBV12-3/TRBV12-4	TRBJ1-2	many	CASSLTGPYGYTF	TGTGCCAGCAGTTTGACAGGACCCTATGGCTACACCTTC
.	TRBV7-9	TRBJ2-7	few	CASSTTSWGDHEQYF	TGTGCCAGCAGCACCACTAGCTGGGGGGATCACGAGCAGTACTTC
.	TRBV6-1	TRBJ1-1	.	CASGRGLNTEAFF	TGTGCCAGTGGACGAGGCCTGAACACTGAAGCTTTCTTT
.	TRBV20-1	TRBJ2-1	.	CSATGRRNEQFF	TGCAGTGCAACCGGGAGACGGAATGAGCAGTTCTTC
TRBD2	TRBV5-1	TRBJ2-1	.	CATSPGLAESFEQFF	TGCGCCACATCCCCAGGGCTAGCGGAGTCGTTTGAGCAGTTCTTC
TRBD2	TRBV27	TRBJ2-1	few	CASSWVAGAHWQFF	TGTGCCAGCAGTTGGGTAGCGGGGGCCCATTGGCAGTTCTTC
.	TRBV20-1	TRBJ2-4	few	CSAHQPGGHKNIQYF	TGCAGTGCCCACCAGCCGGGCGGACACAAAAACATTCAGTACTTC
.	TRBV7-8	TRBJ1-1	many	CASSLATEAFF	TGTGCCAGCAGCTTAGCCACTGAAGCTTTCTTT
TRBD2	TRBV7-2	TRBJ2-7	.	CASSLWASGVYEQYF	TGTGCCAGCAGCTTATGGGCTAGCGGCGTCTACGAGCAGTACTTC
.	TRBV10-3	TRBJ2-3	.	CAISEPWLPDTQYF	TGTGCCATCAGTGAGCCCTGGCTACCAGATACGCAGTATTTT
.	TRBV20-1	TRBJ1-2	many	CSARLIGDNNYGYTF	TGCAGTGCTCGTCTTATCGGAGATAATAACTATGGCTACACCTTC
TRBD2	TRBV20-1	TRBJ2-3	many	CSATLAGDTDTQYF	TGCAGTGCTACACTAGCGGGAGACACAGATACGCAGTATTTT
TRBD1	TRBV9	TRBJ2-7	.	CASSVGRQGYEQYF	TGTGCCAGCAGCGTAGGGAGACAGGGCTACGAGCAGTACTTC
TRBD1	TRBV20-1	TRBJ2-1	.	CSAIGQGAWSSYNEQFF	TGCAGTGCTATAGGACAGGGGGCATGGTCCTCCTACAATGAGCAGTTCTTC
.	TRBV11-2	TRBJ2-7	.	CASITRGREHYEQYF	TGTGCCAGCATAACCAGGGGGCGGGAGCACTACGAGCAGTACTTC
.	TRBV7-9	TRBJ2-3	many	CASSPARRPLDTQYF	TGTGCCAGCAGCCCAGCGCGCCGGCCTTTGGATACGCAGTATTTT
TRBD1	TRBV12-3/TRBV12-4	TRBJ2-7	many	CASRTGGTYEQYF	TGTGCCAGCAGGACAGGGGGGACCTACGAGCAGTACTTC
.	TRBV6-5	TRBJ1-1	many	CASSYLVAPTEAFF	TGTGCCAGCAGCTACCTCGTGGCACCCACTGAAGCTTTCTTT
.	TRBV20-1	TRBJ2-3	many	CSADTPRGETDTQYF	TGCAGTGCTGACACGCCGAGGGGGGAGACAGATACGCAGTATTTT
TRBD2	TRBV20-1	TRBJ2-5	many	CSARDHNGLGWGETQYF	TGCAGTGCTAGGGACCATAATGGACTAGGGTGGGGAGAGACCCAGTACTTC
.	TRBV4-2	TRBJ1-4	.	CASGPWFGGRVKDEKLFF	TGTGCCAGCGGCCCCTGGTTCGGTGGGCGTGTAAAGGATGAAAAACTGTTTTTT
.	TRBV20-1	TRBJ1-2	few	CSARPRVGGYTF	TGCAGTGCTAGACCCAGGGTGGGCGGCTACACCTTC
TRBD1	TRBV7-9	TRBJ2-3	many	CASSIVPGQGGTDTQYF	TGTGCCAGCAGTATCGTTCCGGGACAGGGTGGCACAGATACGCAGTATTTT
TRBD2	TRBV7-7	TRBJ2-5	few	CASSLAGGPRETQYF	TGTGCCAGCAGCTTGGCGGGAGGGCCACGAGAGACCCAGTACTTC
.	TRBV7-2	TRBJ1-5	.	CASSPPPGQPQPQHF	TGTGCCAGCAGCCCACCTCCCGGACAGCCTCAGCCCCAGCATTTT
.	TRBV29-1	TRBJ1-4	many	CSVPGASEKLFF	TGCAGCGTTCCGGGGGCAAGCGAAAAACTGTTTTTT
TRBD1	TRBV29-1	TRBJ2-1	few	CSVTADRAWEQFF	TGCAGCGTCACAGCCGACAGGGCATGGGAGCAGTTCTTC
.	TRBV20-1	TRBJ1-6	many	CSARARSRNNSPLHF	TGCAGTGCTAGAGCCAGGTCGAGAAATAATTCACCCCTCCACTTT
.	TRBV12-3/TRBV12-4	TRBJ1-6	.	CASSRTGNNSPLHF	TGTGCCAGCAGTAGGACGGGAAATAATTCACCCCTCCACTTT